The 10 T cell receptor beta chains below were found in one sample sequenced in a study of T-cell reconstitution after alpha-beta-depleted transplantation in children. A library of TCRbeta sequences, prepared with unique molecular identifiers, was generated. TCRdb reanalysed the PCR reads using MiXCR and keeps one entry per CDR3 protein. The sample consists of 700,000 to 950,000 distinct CDR3 sequences, under 20% of them appearing once. The material was PBMCs, mostly from graft donor cells, obtained 360 days after TCRalphabeta/CD19-depleted stem cell transplant. The receptors stem from a male patient younger than 18 who had a stem cell transplant for acute lymphoblastic leukemia, so the T cells may come from the graft donor.

The chain combines TRBV5-1 with TRBJ2-2; no clear D gene. CDR1 is SGHRS and CDR2 is YFSETQ in the germline V gene. Trimming left V 0 bases short and J 1 base short, with 4 bases between. The CDR3 loop spans 14 amino acids. The CDR3 protein is CASSLDWNTGELFF. DNA for the CDR3: TGCGCCAGCAGCTTGGATTGGAACACCGGGGAGCTGTTTTTT.

Many counts were recorded for this clonotype. CDR3 sequence (DNA): TGTGCCAGCAGTTTATGGGGGGGTCCAGGAAACACCATATATTTT. This codes for CASSLWGGPGNTIYF. This chain joins TRBV12-3 or TRBV12-4 and TRBJ1-3; the D gene is possibly TRBD1 (5 bases). The CDR3 has 15 amino acids. Trimming cost V 2 bases and J 4 bases, with 12 bases left between them.

V gene TRBV5-1 combines with J gene TRBJ1-2, with a weak D call TRBD1 (5 bases). Looked up from germline, CDR1 is SGHRS and CDR2 is YFSETQ. V was shortened by 4 bases and J by 3 bases, with 10 bases between the two germline ends. The CDR3 is made up of 13 amino acids. In DNA form, the CDR3 reads TGCGCCAGCAGCGCCGGGACCTACTATGGCTACACCTTC. Protein sequence: CASSAGTYYGYTF.

In its sample, this clonotype was seen a few times. The J gene is TRBJ1-1, the V gene TRBV18; 9 nucleotides align to TRBD1. Trimming took 7 bases from V and 3 from J; bases not matched to a gene: 6. The germline CDR1 and CDR2 sequences are KGHSH and LQKENI. The CDR3 consists of 14 residues. The CDR3 DNA follows: TGTGCCAGCTTCCGGGACAGGGAGCACACTGAAGCTTTCTTT. This codes for CASFRDREHTEAFF.

This clonotype was seen many times. V is TRBV9 and J is TRBJ2-2; no reliable D call. The length of the CDR3 is 12 residues. The germline gives CDR1 SGDLS, CDR2 YYNGEE. Trimming cost V 6 bases and J 4 bases, with 7 bases left between them. CDR3 residues: CASNGATGELFF. The CDR3 bases are TGTGCCAGCAATGGAGCCACCGGGGAGCTGTTTTTT.

This clonotype has just a few counts. This sequence joins TRBV24-1 and TRBJ1-2, with D possibly being TRBD1 (6 bases). V was shortened by 2 bases and J by 4 bases, with 16 bases between the two germline ends. Germline V gives CDR1 KGHDR, CDR2 SFDVKD. This CDR3 region has 16 residues. The CDR3: CATSDSGGDDLYGYTF. In DNA, the CDR3 is TGTGCCACCAGTGATTCGGGGGGCGATGACCTCTATGGCTACACCTTC.

The V and J genes are TRBV7-3 and TRBJ2-2, with TRBD2 matching 13 bases. Per the germline V gene, CDR1 is SGHTA and CDR2 is FQGTGA. This CDR3 has 19 amino acids. Germline trimming cut 4 bases from V and 1 base from J; bases unmatched to any gene: 9. Here the CDR3 DNA reads TGTGCCAGCAGCTCCATCCGGACTAGCGGGAGATTGAACACCGGGGAGCTGTTTTTT. It yields the protein CASSSIRTSGRLNTGELFF.

There are many counts of this clonotype. The chain employs TRBV7-9 and TRBJ2-7; no definite D call. The CDR3 has 12 amino acids. CDR1 is SEHNR, CDR2 FQNEAQ, per germline (reference sequence). V dropped 4 bases and J dropped 4 bases, with 8 bases sitting between them. The CDR3 coding sequence is TGTGCCAGCAGCTCACAGTTATACGAGCAGTACTTC. It yields the protein CASSSQLYEQYF.

The genes are TRBV4-1 and TRBJ1-4; D gene ambiguous. The CDR3 covers 12 residues. The germline V and J ends were trimmed by 1 base and 7 bases, with 4 bases remaining between them. CDR1 MGHRA and CDR2 YSYEKL come from the germline V gene. The DNA for the CDR3 is TGCGCCAGCAGCCAAGCCCGTGAAAAACTGTTTTTT. Translated: CASSQAREKLFF.

V is TRBV6-4 and J is TRBJ2-1, with 7 bases matching TRBD1. This CDR3 comprises 15 residues. The junction had 5 bases not matched to a gene; V was cut back by 4 bases and J by 2 bases. Germline CDR1 MRHNA, CDR2 SNTAGT. CDR3 bases: TGTGCCAGCAGTGTCGACAGGGTTGCCTACAATGAGCAGTTCTTC. Encoded protein: CASSVDRVAYNEQFF.